The present T cell receptor beta chain was sequenced within a study of cytomegalovirus exposure and HLA in healthy donors. At the level of the study: Earlier sequencing of about 200 million T cells yielded 95 million to 120 million unique TCR beta sequences.

V lost 1 base and J lost 5; bases outside the gene matches: 8. The CDR3 has 15 residues. From germline, CDR1 is MGHRA and CDR2 YSYEKL. Whole-study results and caveats: An analysis that came later showed most CMV-associated TCR beta chains appearing HLA-restricted.

This clone was observed a handful of times. Its antigen is not identified. Donors consisted of healthy bone marrow donors. The study sampled nominally healthy donors, though unrecorded immune exposures were likely. The PCR ran on 60 Vbeta and 13 Jbeta primers. Profiled with immunoSEQ multiplex PCR; TCRdb holds only in-frame clones, not every one. This sample has 100,000 or so clones; roughly 82% occur once, and the top ten carry around 3.2%. Sequencing used PBMCs. The V call is TRBV4-1, the J call TRBJ2-7, with TRBD1 identical over 7 bases. This clonotype originated in a man aged 30 to 39 in good health and CMV-seropositive. CDR3 sequence: CASSQAAQGTNEQYF. The CDR3 DNA follows: TGCGCCAGCAGCCAAGCCGCACAGGGGACCAACGAGCAGTACTTC.